Listed below are T cell receptor beta chains from one sample, sequenced in a study of T cell responses to AZD1222 COVID-19 vaccine. Repertoires were generated with immunoSEQ multiplex PCR, while TCRdb's copy carries only in-frame clones and drops some. The table records approximately 140,000 clones, roughly 90% of them present only once. Sequenced here: peripheral blood, sampled on day 0 of AZD1222 vaccination. These receptors all come from an adult in good health. CDR3s include the opening cysteine and the closing phenylalanine or tryptophan. Each record gives: clone size, CDR3 length, D gene, V gene, J gene, CDR3 protein, CDR3 DNA. D genes are given only for firm matches. Some rows mark clone size as missing; the rest say once, few, many or name a class of expanded clone.

abundance: .
len: 11
d_gene: .
v_gene: TRBV12-3/TRBV12-4
j_gene: TRBJ1-4
CDR3aa: CASSLKEKLFF
CDR3nt: TGTGCCAGCAGTTTAAAGGAAAAACTGTTTTTT

abundance: .
len: 15
d_gene: TRBD1
v_gene: TRBV13
j_gene: TRBJ2-1
CDR3aa: CASSLRQGVYNEQFF
CDR3nt: TGTGCCAGCAGCCTCCGACAGGGGGTTTACAATGAGCAGTTCTTC

abundance: .
len: 14
d_gene: TRBD2
v_gene: TRBV5-1
j_gene: TRBJ2-5
CDR3aa: CASRMGLGVETQYF
CDR3nt: TGCGCCAGCAGAATGGGACTAGGGGTAGAGACCCAGTACTTC

abundance: .
len: 14
d_gene: .
v_gene: TRBV14
j_gene: TRBJ1-1
CDR3aa: CASSRPTAISEAFF
CDR3nt: TGTGCCAGCAGCCGCCCGACAGCGATTTCTGAAGCTTTCTTT

abundance: .
len: 14
d_gene: .
v_gene: TRBV7-8
j_gene: TRBJ2-1
CDR3aa: CASRKGLGYNEQFF
CDR3nt: TGTGCCAGCAGGAAGGGCCTAGGGTACAATGAGCAGTTCTTC

abundance: few
len: 14
d_gene: .
v_gene: TRBV7-6
j_gene: TRBJ1-4
CDR3aa: CASSFVATNEKLFF
CDR3nt: TGTGCCAGCAGCTTCGTTGCAACTAATGAAAAACTGTTTTTT

abundance: .
len: 15
d_gene: .
v_gene: TRBV7-2
j_gene: TRBJ2-7
CDR3aa: CASSELPTSSYEQYF
CDR3nt: TGTGCCAGCAGCGAACTCCCGACTAGTTCCTACGAGCAGTACTTC

abundance: .
len: 16
d_gene: .
v_gene: TRBV18
j_gene: TRBJ1-5
CDR3aa: CASSPTVPLGDQPQHF
CDR3nt: TGTGCCAGCTCCCCAACGGTCCCCCTTGGGGATCAGCCCCAGCATTTT

abundance: .
len: 13
d_gene: TRBD1
v_gene: TRBV19
j_gene: TRBJ1-2
CDR3aa: CASRKQGAEGYTF
CDR3nt: TGTGCCAGTAGAAAACAGGGGGCAGAGGGCTACACCTTC

abundance: .
len: 16
d_gene: TRBD1
v_gene: TRBV9
j_gene: TRBJ1-5
CDR3aa: CASSPNDRDGNQPQHF
CDR3nt: TGTGCCAGCAGCCCCAACGACAGGGACGGTAATCAGCCCCAGCATTTT

abundance: .
len: 15
d_gene: .
v_gene: TRBV10-3
j_gene: TRBJ2-2
CDR3aa: CAISEFTGNTGELFF
CDR3nt: TGTGCCATCAGTGAGTTTACAGGGAACACCGGGGAGCTGTTTTTT

abundance: .
len: 15
d_gene: .
v_gene: TRBV9
j_gene: TRBJ2-7
CDR3aa: CASSVGLSLTYEQYF
CDR3nt: TGTGCCAGCAGCGTAGGTTTATCGCTGACCTACGAGCAGTACTTC

abundance: .
len: 14
d_gene: TRBD2
v_gene: TRBV5-4
j_gene: TRBJ2-7
CDR3aa: CASSFAGGLSEQYF
CDR3nt: TGTGCCAGCAGCTTCGCGGGAGGGCTAAGCGAGCAGTACTTC

abundance: .
len: 14
d_gene: .
v_gene: TRBV19
j_gene: TRBJ2-3
CDR3aa: CASSLPLAPDTQYF
CDR3nt: TGTGCCAGTTCCCTCCCCCTAGCTCCAGATACGCAGTATTTT

abundance: .
len: 14
d_gene: TRBD1
v_gene: TRBV10-3
j_gene: TRBJ2-7
CDR3aa: CAISGTGGSYEQYF
CDR3nt: TGTGCCATCAGCGGGACAGGGGGCTCCTACGAGCAGTACTTC

abundance: once
len: 15
d_gene: TRBD1
v_gene: TRBV11-2
j_gene: TRBJ1-2
CDR3aa: CASSLAGEGANGYTF
CDR3nt: TGTGCCAGCAGCTTAGCGGGAGAGGGGGCGAATGGCTACACCTTC

abundance: .
len: 17
d_gene: .
v_gene: TRBV19
j_gene: TRBJ1-5
CDR3aa: CASMQRGHGFGNQPQHF
CDR3nt: TGTGCCAGTATGCAAAGGGGACACGGGTTCGGCAATCAGCCCCAGCATTTT

abundance: .
len: 12
d_gene: .
v_gene: TRBV18
j_gene: TRBJ1-1
CDR3aa: CASSRTDTEAFF
CDR3nt: TGTGCCAGCTCGCGGACGGACACTGAAGCTTTCTTT

abundance: .
len: 13
d_gene: .
v_gene: TRBV12-3/TRBV12-4
j_gene: TRBJ2-7
CDR3aa: CASSLKGSHEQYF
CDR3nt: TGTGCCAGCAGTTTAAAGGGGTCCCACGAGCAGTACTTC

abundance: .
len: 13
d_gene: .
v_gene: TRBV27
j_gene: TRBJ1-2
CDR3aa: CASRTFGGDGYTF
CDR3nt: TGTGCCAGCAGAACGTTCGGGGGGGATGGCTACACCTTC

abundance: .
len: 12
d_gene: .
v_gene: TRBV24-1
j_gene: TRBJ2-1
CDR3aa: CATSGGTREQFF
CDR3nt: TGTGCCACCAGTGGGGGGACGCGGGAGCAGTTCTTC

abundance: .
len: 17
d_gene: TRBD1
v_gene: TRBV27
j_gene: TRBJ1-4
CDR3aa: CASSLDRVVPTNEKLFF
CDR3nt: TGTGCCAGCAGTTTGGACAGGGTTGTTCCAACTAATGAAAAACTGTTTTTT

abundance: .
len: 14
d_gene: .
v_gene: TRBV28
j_gene: TRBJ1-1
CDR3aa: CASTITGPNIEAFF
CDR3nt: TGTGCCAGCACCATCACGGGTCCTAACATTGAAGCTTTCTTT

abundance: once
len: 13
d_gene: TRBD2
v_gene: TRBV29-1
j_gene: TRBJ2-2
CDR3aa: CSVDGGSDGELFF
CDR3nt: TGCAGCGTTGACGGCGGGAGTGACGGGGAGCTGTTTTTT

abundance: once
len: 15
d_gene: .
v_gene: TRBV3-1/TRBV3-2
j_gene: TRBJ2-7
CDR3aa: CASSQRGANAYEQYF
CDR3nt: TGTGCCAGCAGCCAAAGGGGGGCGAACGCCTACGAGCAGTACTTC

abundance: .
len: 15
d_gene: TRBD1
v_gene: TRBV5-6
j_gene: TRBJ1-1
CDR3aa: CASSWPGQGNTEAFF
CDR3nt: TGTGCCAGCAGCTGGCCGGGACAGGGGAACACTGAAGCTTTCTTT

abundance: .
len: 15
d_gene: TRBD2
v_gene: TRBV28
j_gene: TRBJ2-1
CDR3aa: CASKGGRFEENEQFF
CDR3nt: TGTGCCAGCAAGGGCGGGAGATTTGAAGAGAATGAGCAGTTCTTC

abundance: .
len: 13
d_gene: .
v_gene: TRBV9
j_gene: TRBJ1-1
CDR3aa: CASSATLNTEAFF
CDR3nt: TGTGCCAGCAGCGCGACATTGAACACTGAAGCTTTCTTT

abundance: once
len: 14
d_gene: TRBD1
v_gene: TRBV6-5
j_gene: TRBJ1-4
CDR3aa: CASSYSTGSEKLFF
CDR3nt: TGTGCCAGCAGTTACTCGACAGGGAGTGAAAAACTGTTTTTT

abundance: .
len: 14
d_gene: .
v_gene: TRBV19
j_gene: TRBJ1-1
CDR3aa: CASRTKDRNTEAFF
CDR3nt: TGTGCCAGTAGGACCAAGGACAGGAACACTGAAGCTTTCTTT

abundance: .
len: 10
d_gene: .
v_gene: TRBV30
j_gene: TRBJ1-2
CDR3aa: CAWGGIGYTF
CDR3nt: TGTGCCTGGGGGGGGATCGGCTACACCTTC

abundance: .
len: 14
d_gene: TRBD1
v_gene: TRBV7-9
j_gene: TRBJ1-1
CDR3aa: CASSLPGGRTEAFF
CDR3nt: TGTGCCAGCAGCTTACCAGGGGGGAGAACTGAAGCTTTCTTT

abundance: .
len: 16
d_gene: .
v_gene: TRBV4-1
j_gene: TRBJ1-5
CDR3aa: CASSQDGGIGNQPQHF
CDR3nt: TGCGCCAGCAGCCAGGACGGGGGGATAGGCAATCAGCCCCAGCATTTT

abundance: .
len: 18
d_gene: TRBD2
v_gene: TRBV9
j_gene: TRBJ2-2
CDR3aa: CASSPGTSGSRNTGELFF
CDR3nt: TGTGCCAGCAGCCCCGGGACTAGCGGGAGCAGGAACACCGGGGAGCTGTTTTTT

abundance: .
len: 13
d_gene: .
v_gene: TRBV24-1
j_gene: TRBJ1-1
CDR3aa: CATSETQATEAFF
CDR3nt: TGTGCCACCAGTGAGACACAGGCCACTGAAGCTTTCTTT

abundance: .
len: 16
d_gene: .
v_gene: TRBV4-3
j_gene: TRBJ1-2
CDR3aa: CASSQERTAANYGYTF
CDR3nt: TGCGCCAGCAGCCAGGAGAGGACAGCAGCTAACTATGGCTACACCTTC

abundance: .
len: 16
d_gene: TRBD2
v_gene: TRBV9
j_gene: TRBJ2-1
CDR3aa: CASSVAGGRDYNEQFF
CDR3nt: TGTGCCAGCAGCGTAGCGGGAGGGAGGGACTACAATGAGCAGTTCTTC

abundance: .
len: 15
d_gene: TRBD1
v_gene: TRBV10-1
j_gene: TRBJ1-4
CDR3aa: CASSESGTGDEKLFF
CDR3nt: TGCGCCAGCAGTGAGTCAGGGACAGGGGACGAAAAACTGTTTTTT

abundance: .
len: 16
d_gene: .
v_gene: TRBV5-4
j_gene: TRBJ2-1
CDR3aa: CASSLEQVQLANEQFF
CDR3nt: TGTGCCAGCAGCCTGGAGCAAGTGCAATTGGCCAATGAGCAGTTCTTC

abundance: .
len: 15
d_gene: .
v_gene: TRBV5-1
j_gene: TRBJ1-1
CDR3aa: CASSLQQTRSGEAFF
CDR3nt: TGCGCCAGCAGCCTCCAACAGACCCGGAGTGGTGAAGCTTTCTTT

abundance: once
len: 16
d_gene: .
v_gene: TRBV5-1
j_gene: TRBJ1-5
CDR3aa: CASSLVGGPGNQPQHF
CDR3nt: TGCGCCAGCAGCTTGGTGGGGGGCCCGGGCAATCAGCCCCAGCATTTT

abundance: .
len: 13
d_gene: .
v_gene: TRBV30
j_gene: TRBJ1-1
CDR3aa: CAWSARPSTEAFF
CDR3nt: TGTGCCTGGAGTGCCAGGCCGAGCACTGAAGCTTTCTTT

abundance: .
len: 14
d_gene: .
v_gene: TRBV11-2
j_gene: TRBJ2-1
CDR3aa: CASSLAGTGRREFF
CDR3nt: TGTGCCAGCAGCTTAGCGGGTACTGGCAGGCGAGAGTTCTTC

abundance: .
len: 13
d_gene: .
v_gene: TRBV7-3
j_gene: TRBJ2-2
CDR3aa: CASSRGNTGELFF
CDR3nt: TGTGCCAGCAGTAGGGGAAACACCGGGGAGCTGTTTTTT

abundance: .
len: 11
d_gene: TRBD2
v_gene: TRBV20-1
j_gene: TRBJ2-1
CDR3aa: CSANTGREQFF
CDR3nt: TGCAGTGCTAATACCGGGAGGGAGCAGTTCTTC

abundance: .
len: 16
d_gene: .
v_gene: TRBV27
j_gene: TRBJ1-2
CDR3aa: CASWSGTRQRPYGYTF
CDR3nt: TGTGCCAGCTGGTCCGGGACTCGACAGCGACCATATGGCTACACCTTC

abundance: .
len: 16
d_gene: TRBD1
v_gene: TRBV14
j_gene: TRBJ2-1
CDR3aa: CASSQFWTGGLNEQFF
CDR3nt: TGTGCCAGCAGCCAGTTCTGGACAGGGGGTTTAAATGAGCAGTTCTTC

abundance: .
len: 13
d_gene: .
v_gene: TRBV6-5
j_gene: TRBJ1-3
CDR3aa: CASSYSQGNTIYF
CDR3nt: TGTGCCAGCAGTTACTCACAGGGAAACACCATATATTTT

abundance: .
len: 15
d_gene: TRBD1
v_gene: TRBV28
j_gene: TRBJ1-1
CDR3aa: CASIYRGSLGTEAFF
CDR3nt: TGTGCCAGCATCTACAGGGGATCTTTAGGCACTGAAGCTTTCTTT

abundance: .
len: 14
d_gene: .
v_gene: TRBV23-1
j_gene: TRBJ1-5
CDR3aa: CASSQMTRGQPQHF
CDR3nt: TGCGCCAGCAGTCAAATGACGAGGGGCCAGCCCCAGCATTTT

abundance: .
len: 14
d_gene: TRBD1
v_gene: TRBV6-5
j_gene: TRBJ2-7
CDR3aa: CASRARGSSYEQYF
CDR3nt: TGTGCCAGCCGGGCCAGGGGGAGCTCCTACGAGCAGTACTTC

abundance: .
len: 13
d_gene: .
v_gene: TRBV6-5
j_gene: TRBJ2-7
CDR3aa: CASRRTELYEQYF
CDR3nt: TGTGCCAGCAGAAGGACAGAACTCTACGAGCAGTACTTC

abundance: few
len: 14
d_gene: TRBD1
v_gene: TRBV4-3
j_gene: TRBJ1-6
CDR3aa: CASSHPGQGGALHF
CDR3nt: TGCGCCAGCAGCCACCCCGGACAGGGAGGGGCCCTCCACTTT

abundance: .
len: 15
d_gene: .
v_gene: TRBV30
j_gene: TRBJ1-5
CDR3aa: CAWTEGGWGNQPQHF
CDR3nt: TGTGCCTGGACCGAGGGGGGTTGGGGCAATCAGCCCCAGCATTTT